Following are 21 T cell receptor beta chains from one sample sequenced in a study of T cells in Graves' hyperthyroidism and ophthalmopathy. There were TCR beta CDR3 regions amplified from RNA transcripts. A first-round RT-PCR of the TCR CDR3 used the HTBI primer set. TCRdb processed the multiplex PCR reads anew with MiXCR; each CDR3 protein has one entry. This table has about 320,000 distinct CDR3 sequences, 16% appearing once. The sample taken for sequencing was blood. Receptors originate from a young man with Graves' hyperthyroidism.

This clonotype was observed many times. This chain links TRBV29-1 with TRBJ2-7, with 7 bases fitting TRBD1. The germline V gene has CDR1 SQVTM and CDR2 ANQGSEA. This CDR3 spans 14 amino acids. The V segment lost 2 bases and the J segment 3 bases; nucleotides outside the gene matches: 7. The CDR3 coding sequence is TGCAGCGTTGAAAAACGACAGGGATACTACGAGCAGTACTTC. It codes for CSVEKRQGYYEQYF.

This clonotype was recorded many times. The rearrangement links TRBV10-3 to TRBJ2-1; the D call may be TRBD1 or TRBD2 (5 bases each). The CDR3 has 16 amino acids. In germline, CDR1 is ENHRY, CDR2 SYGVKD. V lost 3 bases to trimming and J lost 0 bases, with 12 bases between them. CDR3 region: CAISDGASGSYNEQFF. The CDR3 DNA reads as TGTGCCATCAGTGATGGGGCGAGCGGCTCCTACAATGAGCAGTTCTTC.

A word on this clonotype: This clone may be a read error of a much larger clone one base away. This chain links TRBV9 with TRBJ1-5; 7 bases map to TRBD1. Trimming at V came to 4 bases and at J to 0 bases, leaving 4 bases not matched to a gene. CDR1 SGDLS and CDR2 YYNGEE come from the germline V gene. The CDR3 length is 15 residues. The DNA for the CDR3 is TGTGCCAGCAGCTATACAGGGGATAGCAATCAGCCCCAGCATTTT. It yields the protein CASSYTGDSNQPQHF.

The CDR3 nucleotides read TGCAGCGTAGGCTTCGGGGCAGGGACCCAGTACTTC. Protein sequence: CSVGFGAGTQYF. This rearrangement joins TRBV29-1 to TRBJ2-5, with D perhaps assigned TRBD1 or TRBD2 (5 bases each). Trimming shortened V by 6 bases and J by 7 bases, and 15 bases separated the two germline ends. Germline CDR1 is SQVTM and CDR2 is ANQGSEA. The length of the CDR3 is 12 residues.

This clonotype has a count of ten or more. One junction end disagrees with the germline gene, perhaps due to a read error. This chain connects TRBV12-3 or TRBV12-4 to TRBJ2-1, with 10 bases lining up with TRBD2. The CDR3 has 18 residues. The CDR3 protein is CTSSTTGRGASGRNEQFF. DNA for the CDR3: TGTACCAGCAGCACAACGGGCCGCGGGGCTAGCGGGAGAAATGAGCAGTTCTTC.

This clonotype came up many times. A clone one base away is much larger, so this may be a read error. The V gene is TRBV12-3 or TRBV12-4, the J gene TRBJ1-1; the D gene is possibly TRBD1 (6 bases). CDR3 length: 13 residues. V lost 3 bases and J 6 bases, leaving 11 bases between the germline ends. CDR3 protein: CASSFGGPSEAFF. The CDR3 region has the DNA TGTGCCAGCAGTTTTGGGGGGCCGTCTGAAGCTTTCTTT.

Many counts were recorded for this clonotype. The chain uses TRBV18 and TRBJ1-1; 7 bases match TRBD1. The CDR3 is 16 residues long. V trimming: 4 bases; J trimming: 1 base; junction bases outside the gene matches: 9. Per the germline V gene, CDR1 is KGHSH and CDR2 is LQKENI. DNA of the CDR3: TGTGCCAGCTCACAGCTACCCACAGGGGCGAACACTGAAGCTTTCTTT. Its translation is CASSQLPTGANTEAFF.

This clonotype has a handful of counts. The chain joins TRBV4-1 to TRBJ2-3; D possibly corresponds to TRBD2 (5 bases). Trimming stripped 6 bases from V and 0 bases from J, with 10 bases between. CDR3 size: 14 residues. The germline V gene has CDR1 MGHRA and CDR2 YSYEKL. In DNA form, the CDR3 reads TGCGCCAGCAGACGGTGGGAGAGCACAGATACGCAGTATTTT. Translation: CASRRWESTDTQYF.

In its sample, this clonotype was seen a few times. The CDR3 DNA reads as TGTGCCAGCAGCCCTCGGGACACCGATGGTCAGCCCCAGCATTTT. Residues: CASSPRDTDGQPQHF. This sequence joins TRBV7-2 and TRBJ1-5; D perhaps matches TRBD1 (6 bases). The V gene's germline CDR1 is SGHTA and CDR2 FQGNSA. The length of the CDR3 is 15 residues. Trimming removed 5 bases at V and 6 bases at J, with 17 bases between. Looking up the rest from reference TRBV7-2 and TRBJ1-5 gives the full variable domain: GAGVSQSPSNKVTEKGKDVELRCDPISGHTALYWYRQSLGQGLEFLIYFQGNSAPDKSGLPSDRFSAERTGGSVSTLTIQRTQQEDSAVYLCASSPRDTDGQPQHFGDGTRLSIL.

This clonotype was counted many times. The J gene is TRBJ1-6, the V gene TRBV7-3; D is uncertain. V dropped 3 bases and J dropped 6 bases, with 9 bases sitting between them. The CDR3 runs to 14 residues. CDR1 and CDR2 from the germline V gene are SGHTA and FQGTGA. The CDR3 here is CASSFLGPNSPLHF. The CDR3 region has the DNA TGTGCCAGCAGCTTTTTGGGCCCTAATTCACCCCTCCACTTT.

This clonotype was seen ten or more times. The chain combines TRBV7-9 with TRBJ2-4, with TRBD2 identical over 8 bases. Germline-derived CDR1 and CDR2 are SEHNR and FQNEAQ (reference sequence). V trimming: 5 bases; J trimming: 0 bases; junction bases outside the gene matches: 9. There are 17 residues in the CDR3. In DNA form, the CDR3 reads TGTGCCAGCAGCCCGGGAGGGTTATCAATAGCCAAAAACATTCAGTACTTC. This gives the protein CASSPGGLSIAKNIQYF.

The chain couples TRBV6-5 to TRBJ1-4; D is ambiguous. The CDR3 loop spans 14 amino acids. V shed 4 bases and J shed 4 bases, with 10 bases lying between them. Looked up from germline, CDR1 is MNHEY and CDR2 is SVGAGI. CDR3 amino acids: CASSFGGRNEKLFF. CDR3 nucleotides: TGTGCCAGCAGTTTTGGAGGGCGTAATGAAAAACTGTTTTTT.

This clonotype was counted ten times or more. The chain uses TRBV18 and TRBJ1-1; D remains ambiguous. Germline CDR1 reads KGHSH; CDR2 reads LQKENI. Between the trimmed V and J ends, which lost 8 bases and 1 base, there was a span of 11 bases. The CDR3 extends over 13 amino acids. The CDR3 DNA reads TGTGCCAGCAGCCGGCCGGAGAACACTGAAGCTTTCTTT. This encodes CASSRPENTEAFF. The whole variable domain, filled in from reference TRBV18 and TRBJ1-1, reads NAGVMQNPRHLVRRRGQEARLRCSPMKGHSHVYWYRQLPEEGLKFMVYLQKENIIDESGMPKERFSAEFPKEGPSILRIQQVVRGDSAAYFCASSRPENTEAFFGQGTRLTVV.

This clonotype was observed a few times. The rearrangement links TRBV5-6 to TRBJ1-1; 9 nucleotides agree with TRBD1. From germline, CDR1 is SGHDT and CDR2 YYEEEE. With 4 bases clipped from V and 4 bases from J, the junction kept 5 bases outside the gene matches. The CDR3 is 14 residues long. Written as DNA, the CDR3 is TGTGCCAGCAGCATTCCGGGACAGGGCACTGAAGCTTTCTTT. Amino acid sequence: CASSIPGQGTEAFF.

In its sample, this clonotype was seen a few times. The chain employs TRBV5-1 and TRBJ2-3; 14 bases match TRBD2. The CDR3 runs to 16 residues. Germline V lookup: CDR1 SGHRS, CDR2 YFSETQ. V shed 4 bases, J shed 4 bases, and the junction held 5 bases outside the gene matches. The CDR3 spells CASSPGLAGGPDTQYF. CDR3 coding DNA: TGCGCCAGCAGCCCTGGACTAGCGGGAGGACCAGATACGCAGTATTTT.

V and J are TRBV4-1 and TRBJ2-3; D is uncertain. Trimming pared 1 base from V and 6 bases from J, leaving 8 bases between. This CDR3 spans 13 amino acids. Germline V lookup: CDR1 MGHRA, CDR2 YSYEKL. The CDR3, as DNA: TGCGCCAGCAGCCAAGTAATAGCTGATACGCAGTATTTT. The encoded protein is CASSQVIADTQYF.

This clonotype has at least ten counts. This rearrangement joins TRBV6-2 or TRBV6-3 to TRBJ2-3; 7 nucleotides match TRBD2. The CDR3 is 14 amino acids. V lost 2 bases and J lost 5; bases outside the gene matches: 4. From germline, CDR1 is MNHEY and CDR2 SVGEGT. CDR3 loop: CASSYGRAVDTQYF. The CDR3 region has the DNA TGTGCCAGCAGTTACGGGAGGGCCGTAGATACGCAGTATTTT.

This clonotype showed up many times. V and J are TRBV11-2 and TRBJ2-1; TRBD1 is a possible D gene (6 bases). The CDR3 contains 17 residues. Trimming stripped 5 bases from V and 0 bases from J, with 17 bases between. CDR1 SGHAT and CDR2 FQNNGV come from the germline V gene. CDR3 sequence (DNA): TGTGCCAGCAGCCCGGACTTGAGGGGGAGCTCCTACAATGAGCAGTTCTTC. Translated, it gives CASSPDLRGSSYNEQFF.

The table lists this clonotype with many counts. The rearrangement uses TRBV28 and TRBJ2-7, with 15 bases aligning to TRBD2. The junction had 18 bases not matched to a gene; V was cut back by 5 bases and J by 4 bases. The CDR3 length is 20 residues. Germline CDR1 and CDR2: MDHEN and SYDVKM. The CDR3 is CASSTGTAGLAGGWGYEQYF. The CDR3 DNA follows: TGTGCCAGCAGTACCGGGACAGCGGGACTAGCGGGAGGTTGGGGGTACGAGCAGTACTTC.

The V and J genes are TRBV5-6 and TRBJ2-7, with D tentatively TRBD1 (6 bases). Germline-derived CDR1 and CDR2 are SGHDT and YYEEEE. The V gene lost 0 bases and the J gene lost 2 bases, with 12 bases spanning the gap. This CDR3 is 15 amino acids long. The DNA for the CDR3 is TGTGCCAGCAGCTTGGGTCGGGGACATCCCTACGAGCAGTACTTC. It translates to CASSLGRGHPYEQYF.

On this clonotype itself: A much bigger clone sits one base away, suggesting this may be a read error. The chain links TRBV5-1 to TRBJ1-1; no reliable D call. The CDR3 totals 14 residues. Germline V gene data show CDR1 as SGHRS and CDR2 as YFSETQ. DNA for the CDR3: TGCGCCAGCAGCTTCTCGGACGGGAACACTGAAGCTCTCTTT. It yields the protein CASSFSDGNTEALF.